The rows below give T cell receptor beta chains drawn from one sample of a study of sequential checkpoint blockade in melanoma. Repertoires were generated with immunoSEQ multiplex PCR, while TCRdb's copy carries only in-frame clones and drops some. This table holds around 41,000 clones, roughly 89% found once. The source was CD8+ T cells sorted from blood (inferred from file names), collected from a patient given nivolumab and ipilimumab in sequence. These receptors came from a human donor with melanoma. Both conserved end residues are part of each CDR3.

j_gene | v_gene | CDR3aa
TRBJ1-1 | TRBV11-2 | CASTLGYRATEAFF
TRBJ1-1 | TRBV6-5 | CASSQTGENTEAFF
TRBJ2-2 | TRBV4-3 | CASSQDAGTELFF
TRBJ1-2 | TRBV19 | CASSIADRGLSGYTF
TRBJ2-7 | TRBV6-1 | CASGAFLSSYEQYF
TRBJ1-4 | TRBV2 | CASSWTKEKLFF
TRBJ2-1 | TRBV7-7 | CASSFALSSYNEQFF
TRBJ2-7 | TRBV15 | CATTRGIQGAHEQYF
TRBJ1-5 | TRBV28 | CASSLQGGRLDQPQHF
TRBJ1-2 | TRBV27 | CASSLSRGAYYGYTF
TRBJ2-7 | TRBV2 | CASLGITYEQYF
TRBJ1-1 | TRBV5-4 | CASSFGNTEAFF
- | TRBV6-1 | CASSEGLAGSYEQYF
TRBJ1-5 | TRBV19 | CASSEIGYQPQHF
TRBJ2-7 | TRBV28 | CASSLFEGLAAYEQYF
TRBJ2-1 | TRBV7-6 | CASSLTSGSVVYEQFF
TRBJ2-3 | TRBV4-1 | CASSLEPLAAYTDTQYF
TRBJ2-5 | TRBV19 | CASSIAAGLGETQYF
TRBJ1-2 | TRBV9 | CASSETSRGTGTYGYTF
TRBJ2-1 | TRBV29-1 | CSLRAGGYNEQFF
TRBJ2-7 | TRBV30 | CAWSVGRGNEQYF
TRBJ2-1 | TRBV5-1 | CASSLARGSYNEQFF
TRBJ2-7 | TRBV5-1 | CASSVDRGHEQYF
TRBJ2-1 | TRBV4-3 | CASSLQRAAGYNEQFF
TRBJ2-7 | TRBV6-5 | CASSYSGSLSSYEQYF
TRBJ2-7 | TRBV6-5 | CASSGTSGPSYEQYF
TRBJ1-4 | TRBV6-5 | CASSYGGGNEKLFF
TRBJ2-7 | TRBV5-4 | CASSGKDSPVPEQYF
TRBJ2-5 | TRBV9 | CASSGGLAGGETQYF
TRBJ1-1 | TRBV9 | CASSEAAGTEAFF
TRBJ2-2 | TRBV5-1 | CASSHGVPNTGELFF
TRBJ2-1 | TRBV10-3 | CATQREVVHEQFF
TRBJ2-7 | TRBV7-9 | CASSRQRQVAVLVF
TRBJ2-6 | TRBV9 | CASSVSVKSSGANVLTF
TRBJ2-7 | TRBV9 | CASSPSGTYEQYF
TRBJ2-7 | TRBV7-3 | CASSLSGGLSEQYF
TRBJ2-1 | TRBV11-3 | CASSLDFSREWSNEQFF
TRBJ2-3 | TRBV9 | CASSVPLAGGPDTQYF
TRBJ1-2 | TRBV13 | CASSLGYPTGGGYTF
TRBJ1-2 | TRBV27 | CASSRTQGINYGYTF